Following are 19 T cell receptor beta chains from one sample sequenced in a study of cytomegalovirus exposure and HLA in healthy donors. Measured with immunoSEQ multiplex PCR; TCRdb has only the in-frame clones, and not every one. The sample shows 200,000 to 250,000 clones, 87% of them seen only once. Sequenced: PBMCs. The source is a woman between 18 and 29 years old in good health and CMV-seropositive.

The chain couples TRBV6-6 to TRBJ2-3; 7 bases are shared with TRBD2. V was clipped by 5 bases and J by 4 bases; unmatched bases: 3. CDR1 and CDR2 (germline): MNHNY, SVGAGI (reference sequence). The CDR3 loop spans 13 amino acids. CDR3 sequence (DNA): TGTGCCAGCAGTATGGGGGGGGCAGATACGCAGTATTTT. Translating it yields CASSMGGADTQYF.

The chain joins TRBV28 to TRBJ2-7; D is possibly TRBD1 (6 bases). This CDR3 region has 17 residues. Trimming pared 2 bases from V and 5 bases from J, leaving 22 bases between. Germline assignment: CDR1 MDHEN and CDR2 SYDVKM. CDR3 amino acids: CASSLGLEGGEGDEQYF. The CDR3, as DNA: TGTGCCAGCAGTTTAGGATTGGAAGGGGGAGAAGGAGACGAGCAGTACTTC.

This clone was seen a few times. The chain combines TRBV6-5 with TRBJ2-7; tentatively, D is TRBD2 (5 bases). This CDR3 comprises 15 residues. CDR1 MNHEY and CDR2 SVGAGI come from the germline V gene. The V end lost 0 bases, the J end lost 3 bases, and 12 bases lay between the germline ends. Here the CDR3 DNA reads TGTGCCAGCAGTTACTCTTCCAGCGGAAACTACGAGCAGTACTTC. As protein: CASSYSSSGNYEQYF.

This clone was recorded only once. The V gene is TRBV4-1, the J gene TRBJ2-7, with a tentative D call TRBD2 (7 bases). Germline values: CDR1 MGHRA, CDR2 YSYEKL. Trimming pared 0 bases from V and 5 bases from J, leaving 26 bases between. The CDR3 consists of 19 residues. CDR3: CASSQDELGGLAGDHEQYF. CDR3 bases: TGCGCCAGCAGCCAAGATGAACTGGGGGGGCTTGCGGGAGATCACGAGCAGTACTTC.

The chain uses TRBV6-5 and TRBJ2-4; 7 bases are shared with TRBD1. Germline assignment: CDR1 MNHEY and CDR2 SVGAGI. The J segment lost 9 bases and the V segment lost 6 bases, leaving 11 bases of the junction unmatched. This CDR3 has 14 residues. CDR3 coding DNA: TGTGCCAGCAGGGACAGGACAAATCCAAGCATTCAGTACTTC. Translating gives CASRDRTNPSIQYF.

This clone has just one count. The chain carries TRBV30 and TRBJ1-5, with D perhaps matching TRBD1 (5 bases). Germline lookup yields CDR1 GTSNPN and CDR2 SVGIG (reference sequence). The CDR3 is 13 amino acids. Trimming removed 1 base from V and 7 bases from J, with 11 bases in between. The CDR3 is CAWSEAGYQPQHF. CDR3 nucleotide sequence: TGTGCCTGGAGTGAGGCAGGGTACCAGCCCCAGCATTTT.

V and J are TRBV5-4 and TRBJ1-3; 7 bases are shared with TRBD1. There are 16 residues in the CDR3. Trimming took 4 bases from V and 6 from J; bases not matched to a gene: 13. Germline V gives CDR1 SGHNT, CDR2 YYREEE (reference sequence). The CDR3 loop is CASSAIAGTVENTIYF. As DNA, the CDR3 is TGTGCCAGCAGCGCCATCGCCGGGACAGTCGAAAACACCATATATTTT. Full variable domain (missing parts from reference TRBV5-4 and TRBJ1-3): ETGVTQSPTHLIKTRGQQVTLRCSSQSGHNTVSWYQQALGQGPQFIFQYYREEENGRGNFPPRFSGLQFPNYSSELNVNALELDDSALYLCASSAIAGTVENTIYFGEGSWLTVV.

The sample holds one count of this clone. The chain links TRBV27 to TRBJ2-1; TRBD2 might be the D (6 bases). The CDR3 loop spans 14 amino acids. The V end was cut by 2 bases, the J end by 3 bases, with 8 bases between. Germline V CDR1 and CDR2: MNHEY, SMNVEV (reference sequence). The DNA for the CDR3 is TGTGCCAGCAGTTTAGACGGGAGCTACAATGAGCAGTTCTTC. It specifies CASSLDGSYNEQFF.

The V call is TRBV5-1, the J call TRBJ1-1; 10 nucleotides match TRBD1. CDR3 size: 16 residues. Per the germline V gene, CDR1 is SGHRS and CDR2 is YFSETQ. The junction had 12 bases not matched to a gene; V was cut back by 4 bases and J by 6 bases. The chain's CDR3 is CASSRGTGTGASEAFF. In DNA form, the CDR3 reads TGCGCCAGCAGCCGGGGGACCGGGACAGGGGCCTCTGAAGCTTTCTTT.

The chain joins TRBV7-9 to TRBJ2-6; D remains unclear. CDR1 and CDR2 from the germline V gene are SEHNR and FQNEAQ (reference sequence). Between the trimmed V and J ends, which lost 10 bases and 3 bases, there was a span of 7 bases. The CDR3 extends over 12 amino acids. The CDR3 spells CATYGGANVLTF. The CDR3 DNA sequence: TGTGCCACCTACGGTGGGGCCAACGTCCTGACTTTC.

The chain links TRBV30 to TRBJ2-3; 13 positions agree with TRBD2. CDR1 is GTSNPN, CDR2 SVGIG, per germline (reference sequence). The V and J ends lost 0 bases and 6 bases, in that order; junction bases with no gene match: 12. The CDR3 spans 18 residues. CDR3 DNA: TGTGCCTGGAGTGTACGAACTAGCGGGAGGGCCCCACAGGATACGCAGTATTTT. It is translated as CAWSVRTSGRAPQDTQYF.

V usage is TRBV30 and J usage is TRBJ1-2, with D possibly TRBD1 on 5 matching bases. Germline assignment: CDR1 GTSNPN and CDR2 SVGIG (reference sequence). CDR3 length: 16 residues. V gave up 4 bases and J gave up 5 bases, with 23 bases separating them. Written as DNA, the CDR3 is TGTGCCTGGACCGAGGACACGGGTACTATCTTTTATGGCTACACCTTC. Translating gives CAWTEDTGTIFYGYTF.

CDR3 DNA sequence: TGTGCCATCGATGAGACAGGGGAGGATGGCTACACCTTC. This gives the protein CAIDETGEDGYTF. The chain couples TRBV10-3 to TRBJ1-2, with 8 nucleotides matching TRBD1. CDR1 and CDR2 from the germline V gene are ENHRY and SYGVKD. This CDR3 is built from 13 residues. The trim removed 8 bases at V and 6 bases at J, leaving 8 bases unmatched.

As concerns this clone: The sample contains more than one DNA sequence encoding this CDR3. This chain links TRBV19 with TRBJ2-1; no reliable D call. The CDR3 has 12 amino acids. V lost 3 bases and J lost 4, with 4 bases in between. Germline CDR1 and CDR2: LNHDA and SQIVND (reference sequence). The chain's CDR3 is CASSIRYNEQFF. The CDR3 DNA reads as TGTGCCAGTAGTATCAGATACAATGAGCAGTTCTTC.

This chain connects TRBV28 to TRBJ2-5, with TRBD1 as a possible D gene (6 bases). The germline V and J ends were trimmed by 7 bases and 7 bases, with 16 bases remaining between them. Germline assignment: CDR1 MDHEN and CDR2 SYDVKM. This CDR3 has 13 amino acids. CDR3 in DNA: TGTGCCAGCACCCAGAACCGAGGGGGGACCCAGTACTTC. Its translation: CASTQNRGGTQYF.

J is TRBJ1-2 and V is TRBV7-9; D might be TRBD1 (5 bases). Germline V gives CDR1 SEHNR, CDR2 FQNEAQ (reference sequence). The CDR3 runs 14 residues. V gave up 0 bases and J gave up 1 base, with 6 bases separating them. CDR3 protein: CASSLADSNYGYTF. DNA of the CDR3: TGTGCCAGCAGCTTAGCCGACAGTAACTATGGCTACACCTTC.

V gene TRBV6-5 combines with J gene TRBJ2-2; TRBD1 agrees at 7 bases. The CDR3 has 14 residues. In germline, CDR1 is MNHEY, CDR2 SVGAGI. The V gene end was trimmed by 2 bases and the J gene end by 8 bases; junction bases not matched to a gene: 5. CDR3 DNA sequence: TGTGCCAGCAGTTACAGACAGGGAATAGGGGAGCTGTTTTTT. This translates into CASSYRQGIGELFF.

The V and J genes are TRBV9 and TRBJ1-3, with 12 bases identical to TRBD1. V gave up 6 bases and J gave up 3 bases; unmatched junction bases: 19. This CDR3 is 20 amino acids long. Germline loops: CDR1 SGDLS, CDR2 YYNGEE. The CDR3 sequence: CASNPRGGTGGVLGGNTIYF. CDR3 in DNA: TGTGCCAGCAACCCACGAGGAGGGACAGGGGGCGTTTTGGGTGGAAACACCATATATTTT.

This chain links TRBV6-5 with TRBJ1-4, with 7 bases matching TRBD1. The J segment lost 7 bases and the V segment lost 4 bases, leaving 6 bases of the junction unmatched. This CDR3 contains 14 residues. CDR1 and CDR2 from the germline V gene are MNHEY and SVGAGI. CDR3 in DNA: TGTGCCAGCAGTTCCCCGACAGGGCCTGAAAAACTGTTTTTT. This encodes CASSSPTGPEKLFF.